This passage covers 27 T cell receptor beta chains from one sample sequenced in a study of CD8+ T cells in alopecia areata. Extracted RNA was reverse transcribed into cDNA, the sequencing template. The assay was immunoSEQ multiplex PCR, and TCRdb's table has in-frame clones only and misses some. Of roughly 220,000 clones detected, roughly 66% appear once; the ten largest clones hold roughly 1.2%. The treatment was: oral pan-JAK inhibitor, 5-10 mg twice daily. This specimen consisted of CD4+ T cells sorted from blood, obtained around week 46, from a patient treated with tofacitinib. These TCRs come from a human donor with alopecia areata.

In its sample, this clone was seen a few times. The rearrangement joins TRBV5-7 to TRBJ2-2, with TRBD1 matching over 8 bases. TRBV5-7 is given ORF status, its function remaining uncertain. CDR3 length: 17 residues. The trim removed 4 bases at V and 2 bases at J, leaving 10 bases unmatched. CDR3 DNA sequence: TGTGCCAGCAGCCCATTTTACGACAGGGGCAACACCGGGGAGCTGTTTTTT. Translating gives CASSPFYDRGNTGELFF.

This clone was counted only a few times. The rearrangement uses TRBV30 and TRBJ1-2; D uncertain. Trimming took off 2 bases at V and 4 bases at J, with 11 bases between the two ends. Germline values: CDR1 GTSNPN, CDR2 SVGIG (reference sequence). The CDR3 spans 13 residues. For the CDR3, the DNA is TGTGCCTGGAGTCCTCGTGGGGTCTATGGCTACACCTTC. Translation gives CAWSPRGVYGYTF.

This chain connects TRBV2 to TRBJ1-1; a weak D match, TRBD1 (6 bases). Trimming removed 4 bases from V and 2 bases from J, with 11 bases in between. The CDR3 loop spans 14 amino acids. In germline, CDR1 is SNHLY, CDR2 FYNNEI. The DNA for the CDR3 is TGTGCCAGCAGTGTGGGCAGGGGAAACACTGAAGCTTTCTTT. It translates to CASSVGRGNTEAFF.

V and J are TRBV19 and TRBJ2-5, with 7 bases that match TRBD2. Per the germline V gene, CDR1 is LNHDA and CDR2 is SQIVND (reference sequence). The CDR3 totals 15 residues. The J segment lost 0 bases and the V segment lost 5 bases, leaving 6 bases of the junction unmatched. CDR3 amino acids: CASSQAGKYQETQYF. In DNA, the CDR3 is TGTGCCAGTAGTCAAGCGGGGAAGTACCAAGAGACCCAGTACTTC. Full variable domain (missing parts from reference TRBV19 and TRBJ2-5): DGGITQSPKYLFRKEGQNVTLSCEQNLNHDAMYWYRQDPGQGLRLIYYSQIVNDFQKGDIAEGYSVSREKKESFPLTVTSAQKNPTAFYLCASSQAGKYQETQYFGPGTRLLVL.

The V and J genes are TRBV5-1 and TRBJ2-7, with TRBD1 identical over 10 bases. The CDR3 is 14 amino acids. Germline trimming cut 3 bases from V and 1 base from J; bases unmatched to any gene: 1. Looked up from germline, CDR1 is SGHRS and CDR2 is YFSETQ. As DNA, the CDR3 is TGCGCCAGCAGCTCGGGACAGGGGTCCTACGAGCAGTACTTC. Translating gives CASSSGQGSYEQYF.

The V and J genes are TRBV29-1 and TRBJ2-7; unclear D gene. V gave up 6 bases and J gave up 0 bases, with 9 bases separating them. The CDR3 has 12 amino acids. CDR1 and CDR2 from the germline V gene are SQVTM and ANQGSEA. In nucleotides, the CDR3 is TGCAGCGTCGGCCCCGGCTCCTACGAGCAGTACTTC. It codes for CSVGPGSYEQYF.

This sequence joins TRBV9 and TRBJ1-2; D gene unclear. This CDR3 spans 14 amino acids. Germline CDR1 reads SGDLS; CDR2 reads YYNGEE. The V end was cut by 0 bases, the J end by 10 bases, with 16 bases between. The CDR3 reads CASSVDPSVGDYTF. The DNA of the CDR3 is TGTGCCAGCAGCGTAGACCCGTCGGTTGGCGACTACACCTTC.

The V and J genes are TRBV25-1 and TRBJ2-7; D tentatively fits TRBD1 or TRBD2 (5 bases each). Trimming cost V 6 bases and J 2 bases, with 8 bases left between them. CDR1 and CDR2 (germline): MGHDK, SYGVNS. CDR3 length: 12 residues. In DNA form, the CDR3 reads TGTGCCAGCAGGGGGGTACCCTACGAGCAGTACTTC. Its translation is CASRGVPYEQYF.

V and J are TRBV10-1 and TRBJ2-3, with D unresolved. The germline V and J ends were trimmed by 0 bases and 3 bases, with 7 bases remaining between them. CDR1 is WNHNN and CDR2 is SYGVQD in the germline V gene (reference sequence). This CDR3 region has 14 residues. The CDR3 coding sequence is TGCGCCAGCAGTGAGTCACAGAAGACAGATACGCAGTATTTT. This gives the protein CASSESQKTDTQYF.

The chain is built from TRBV19 and TRBJ2-3; 7 bases line up with TRBD2. CDR1 and CDR2 (germline): LNHDA, SQIVND (reference sequence). The V gene end was trimmed by 2 bases and the J gene end by 3 bases; junction bases not matched to a gene: 5. There are 15 residues in the CDR3. The CDR3 spells CASSIKAGRTDTQYF. Written as DNA, the CDR3 is TGTGCCAGTAGTATAAAAGCGGGGAGGACAGATACGCAGTATTTT.

The V call is TRBV5-6, the J call TRBJ1-3; D uncertain. With 0 bases removed from V and 0 bases from J, the gap between germline ends came to 10 bases. This CDR3 region has 16 residues. Per germline, CDR1 SGHDT and CDR2 YYEEEE. CDR3 bases: TGTGCCAGCAGCTTGGTGCCTCAGAGCTCTGGAAACACCATATATTTT. Translation gives CASSLVPQSSGNTIYF.

The chain links TRBV29-1 to TRBJ2-3; no firm D call. The CDR3 runs to 11 residues. The ends were cut back, 3 bases at V and 6 bases at J, with 7 bases in the middle. From germline, CDR1 is SQVTM and CDR2 ANQGSEA. For the CDR3, the DNA is TGCAGCGTTGATGACTTTGATACGCAGTATTTT. Protein: CSVDDFDTQYF.

The rearrangement uses TRBV7-2 and TRBJ2-3, with 12 bases identical to TRBD1. This CDR3 is built from 17 residues. Germline CDR1 reads SGHTA; CDR2 reads FQGNSA. V lost 4 bases, J lost 4 bases, and 9 bases stayed unmatched. In DNA, the CDR3 is TGTGCCAGCAGCTGGTCCGGGACAGGGGGCCCGGCAGATACGCAGTATTTT. This codes for CASSWSGTGGPADTQYF.

The gene calls are TRBV5-6 and TRBJ1-2; no clear D gene. The CDR3 covers 12 residues. V dropped 1 base and J dropped 5 bases, with 6 bases sitting between them. Germline CDR1 SGHDT, CDR2 YYEEEE. This CDR3 reads CASSLTAYGYTF. The CDR3 DNA follows: TGTGCCAGCAGCTTGACAGCATATGGCTACACCTTC.

The chain links TRBV30 to TRBJ1-1, with 10 bases fitting TRBD1. Germline CDR1 reads GTSNPN; CDR2 reads SVGIG (reference sequence). With V trimmed by 2 bases and J by 5 bases, 8 bases remained unmatched. This CDR3 has 15 residues. DNA for the CDR3: TGTGCCTGGAGTCGCCGGGACAGGGGTCGGACTGAAGCTTTCTTT. It yields the protein CAWSRRDRGRTEAFF.

This sequence joins TRBV29-1 and TRBJ1-1; no firm D call. V was cut by 5 bases and J by 5 bases, with 9 bases left in between. The CDR3 has 11 amino acids. Germline V gives CDR1 SQVTM, CDR2 ANQGSEA. In DNA, the CDR3 is TGCAGCGTTCGCGTCCTAACTGAAGCTTTCTTT. Residues: CSVRVLTEAFF.

The V and J genes are TRBV29-1 and TRBJ1-1; D is possibly TRBD1 (6 bases). The CDR3 has 12 amino acids. Between the trimmed V and J ends, which lost 8 bases and 9 bases, there was a span of 19 bases. Germline assignment: CDR1 SQVTM and CDR2 ANQGSEA. Here the CDR3 DNA reads TGCAGCCCGCAAGATAAGACAGGAAAAGCTTTCTTT. Amino acids: CSPQDKTGKAFF.

The chain employs TRBV7-9 and TRBJ1-5; 7 bases fit TRBD1. Germline V gene data show CDR1 as SEHNR and CDR2 as FQNEAQ (reference sequence). Trimming cost V 3 bases and J 2 bases; bases outside gene matches: 4. This CDR3 region has 15 residues. CDR3 region: CASSFGGTGNQPQHF. DNA for the CDR3: TGTGCCAGCAGCTTTGGGGGGACAGGCAATCAGCCCCAGCATTTT.

There are a few counts of this clone. This chain's CDR3 is CASSQAPGQNQPQHF. The CDR3 DNA follows: TGCGCCAGCAGCCAAGCGCCGGGACAGAATCAGCCCCAGCATTTT. The V gene is TRBV4-3, the J gene TRBJ1-5, with 7 bases matching TRBD1. The CDR3 has 15 amino acids. Trimming at V came to 1 base and at J to 4 bases, leaving 4 bases not matched to a gene. The germline V gene has CDR1 LGHNA and CDR2 YSLEER.

This clone occurred a few times. DNA for the CDR3: TGTGCCAGCTCAAGGCAAGAAGAAGCTTTCTTT. Amino acids: CASSRQEEAFF. The chain carries TRBV18 and TRBJ1-1; D gene unclear. Germline V gene data show CDR1 as KGHSH and CDR2 as LQKENI. The CDR3 runs 11 residues. Trimming stripped 5 bases from V and 8 bases from J, with 9 bases between. The whole variable domain, filled in from reference TRBV18 and TRBJ1-1, reads NAGVMQNPRHLVRRRGQEARLRCSPMKGHSHVYWYRQLPEEGLKFMVYLQKENIIDESGMPKERFSAEFPKEGPSILRIQQVVRGDSAAYFCASSRQEEAFFGQGTRLTVV.

The chain employs TRBV29-1 and TRBJ1-2; D not resolved. V shed 0 bases and J shed 5 bases, with 16 bases lying between them. The CDR3 length is 15 residues. CDR1 and CDR2 from the germline V gene are SQVTM and ANQGSEA. The CDR3 DNA is TGCAGCGTTGAAGATCAATCCGTGGAGACATATGGCTACACCTTC. Protein: CSVEDQSVETYGYTF.

This chain joins TRBV19 and TRBJ2-5; D unresolved. Per germline, CDR1 LNHDA and CDR2 SQIVND (reference sequence). Trimming removed 6 bases at V and 5 bases at J, with 13 bases between. The CDR3 contains 13 residues. Written as DNA, the CDR3 is TGTGCCAGTAGACCGCCAGCAGCGGAGACCCAGTACTTC. This gives the protein CASRPPAAETQYF.

This clone was seen a handful of times. V gene TRBV27 combines with J gene TRBJ1-5; D is perhaps TRBD1 (5 bases). The CDR3 has 14 residues. Germline V gives CDR1 MNHEY, CDR2 SMNVEV (reference sequence). The germline V and J ends were trimmed by 9 bases and 2 bases, with 14 bases remaining between them. CDR3 sequence: CASGRGSGNQPQHF. In nucleotides, the CDR3 is TGTGCCAGTGGACGGGGGTCAGGCAATCAGCCCCAGCATTTT.

The chain uses TRBV14 and TRBJ1-1; D gene unclear. V lost 3 bases, J lost 1 base, and 12 bases lay in between. This CDR3 has 15 residues. Germline CDR1 reads SGHDN; CDR2 reads FVKESK. The CDR3 bases are TGTGCCAGCAGCCAGGGATGGTCGCGGAACACTGAAGCTTTCTTT. Residues: CASSQGWSRNTEAFF.

The V gene is TRBV18, the J gene TRBJ1-5; 9 bases line up with TRBD1. Germline V CDR1 and CDR2: KGHSH, LQKENI. The CDR3 contains 20 residues. The V segment lost 1 base and the J segment 0 bases; nucleotides outside the gene matches: 13. This chain's CDR3 is CASSPHPLFGTGSSNQPQHF. The CDR3 DNA reads as TGTGCCAGCTCACCACACCCTCTTTTTGGGACAGGGAGTAGCAATCAGCCCCAGCATTTT.

This chain connects TRBV29-1 to TRBJ2-1, with 10 nucleotides matching TRBD2. V shed 7 bases and J 6 bases; nucleotides not matched to a gene: 3. The CDR3 spans 12 residues. Germline V gene sequence: CDR1 SQVTM, CDR2 ANQGSEA. The CDR3 sequence is CSGRTSGNEQFF. DNA for the CDR3: TGCAGCGGCAGGACTAGCGGCAATGAGCAGTTCTTC.

The genes are TRBV29-1 and TRBJ2-5, with 7 bases identical to TRBD1. This CDR3 has 13 residues. Trimming took 3 bases from V and 4 from J; bases not matched to a gene: 5. The germline CDR1 and CDR2 sequences are SQVTM and ANQGSEA. The CDR3 DNA follows: TGCAGCGTTGAGACAGGGTCTGGAGAGACCCAGTACTTC. Protein: CSVETGSGETQYF. The full variable domain, its missing parts supplied by reference TRBV29-1 and TRBJ2-5, is SAVISQKPSRDICQRGTSLTIQCQVDSQVTMMFWYRQQPGQSLTLIATANQGSEATYESGFVIDKFPISRPNLTFSTLTVSNMSPEDSSIYLCSVETGSGETQYFGPGTRLLVL.